This T cell receptor beta chain was recovered during a study of shared clonotypes between healthy human individuals. Method: immunoSEQ multiplex PCR; TCRdb's copy keeps in-frame clones and lacks some. The data show roughly 2.4 million clones, approximately 95% seen once. The CDR3 is 19 residues long. The receptor's source is a man in his late teens or twenties in good health. The source material was naive CD4+ T cells sorted from blood. Subset in this sample: CD45RA+ positively selected. This rearrangement joins TRBV12-2 to TRBJ2-2. TRBV12-2 is a pseudogene. The CDR3 sequence: CASRKRRDLPTYNTGELFF. The DNA of the CDR3 is TGTGCAAGTCGCAAACGAAGGGATTTGCCTACCTACAACACCGGGGAGCTGTTTTTT.